This T cell receptor beta chain was recovered during a study of cytomegalovirus exposure and HLA in healthy donors. Trimming at V came to 2 bases and at J to 4 bases, leaving 7 bases not matched to a gene. The CDR3 has 15 amino acids. CDR1 is MNHEY, CDR2 SMNVEV, per germline (reference sequence). Study-wide findings and caveats: Links to common viral pathogens appeared, in a later analysis, for several of the most significant clusters. Later work found that TCR association rates differed between HLA loci; DRB1 had the most and HLA-C the fewest. Data from an earlier analysis indicated that most TCR beta V segments were productive either about 87% or about 30% of the time.

With regard to this clone: Its antigen is not identified.

PCR involved 60 Vbeta and 13 Jbeta primers. TCRdb's table, derived via immunoSEQ multiplex PCR, lists solely in-frame clones and lacks some. This sample carries around 100,000 clones, around three quarters of them seen once, and the ten largest clones take 4.8%. The sequence was obtained from a man aged 25-40 years in good health and CMV-seropositive. The gene calls are TRBV27 and TRBJ1-2; 7 nucleotides align to TRBD1. The sample consisted of PBMCs. CDR3 sequence reads: CASSLEQGFGYGYTF. The CDR3 nucleotides read TGTGCCAGCAGTTTAGAACAGGGGTTTGGCTATGGCTACACCTTC.